This is a list of T cell receptor beta chains from one sample in a study of T-cell reconstitution after alpha-beta-depleted transplantation in children. TCRdb reprocessed the PCR reads with MiXCR, giving one entry per CDR3 protein. This table has 250,000 to 300,000 distinct CDR3 sequences, about a tenth appearing once. The sequencing here drew on PBMCs, taken before TCRalphabeta/CD19-depleted stem cell transplant. These receptors were obtained from a boy younger than two with acute myeloid leukemia, due to receive a stem cell transplant. Each CDR3 is given with its conserved first and last residue. The D gene is left open where the match is weak. Size is stated for part of the rows, as once, few or many counts, or as a class when the clone is expanded.

>TRBJ2-1|TRBV5-6|-|many|13
CASSHWSGNEQFF
TGTGCCAGCAGCCATTGGAGCGGCAATGAGCAGTTCTTC
>TRBJ1-2|TRBV29-1|-|many|12
CSVKGGNYGYTF
TGCAGCGTTAAAGGGGGGAACTATGGCTACACCTTC
>TRBJ1-6|TRBV5-1|-|-|15
CASRSVTDLNSPLHF
TGCGCCAGCAGGTCCGTAACGGACCTCAATTCACCCCTCCACTTT
>TRBJ2-7|TRBV20-1|-|many|11
CSADDSYEQYF
TGCAGTGCTGATGACAGCTACGAGCAGTACTTC
>TRBJ2-2|TRBV9|-|many|14
CASNGQTNTGELFF
TGTGCCAGCAACGGACAGACTAACACCGGGGAGCTGTTTTTT
>TRBJ2-1|TRBV19|-|many|13
CASSIGGGNEQFF
TGTGCCAGTAGTATAGGAGGGGGCAATGAGCAGTTCTTC
>TRBJ2-3|TRBV12-3/TRBV12-4|-|many|15
CASSFRGREVDTQYF
TGTGCCAGCAGTTTCCGTGGCAGGGAAGTAGATACGCAGTATTTT
>TRBJ2-7|TRBV28|-|many|12
CAISGVSYEQYF
TGTGCCATCTCAGGGGTTTCCTACGAGCAGTACTTC
>TRBJ2-7|TRBV7-7|TRBD2|many|13
CASSSGLAGEQYF
TGTGCCAGCAGCTCTGGACTAGCGGGGGAGCAGTACTTC
>TRBJ2-2|TRBV5-1|-|many|14
CASSLAAFSGELFF
TGCGCCAGCAGCTTGGCGGCTTTCTCTGGGGAGCTGTTTTTT
>TRBJ2-3|TRBV29-1|-|many|11
CSVAGTDTQYF
TGCAGCGTCGCGGGGACAGATACGCAGTATTTT
>TRBJ2-1|TRBV6-4|-|many|15
CASSLYRASYNEQFF
TGTGCCAGCAGTTTATACAGGGCCTCCTACAATGAGCAGTTCTTC
>TRBJ2-5|TRBV20-1|-|many|13
CSARDLPTETQYF
TGCAGTGCTAGAGACCTCCCCACGGAGACCCAGTACTTC
>TRBJ2-5|TRBV7-2|TRBD2|many|16
CATMLAGGPGGKTQYF
TGTGCCACCATGCTAGCGGGAGGGCCTGGCGGGAAGACCCAGTACTTC
>TRBJ1-1|TRBV18|-|few|13
CASSPLAWTEAFF
TGTGCCAGCTCACCACTTGCGTGGACTGAAGCTTTCTTT
>TRBJ2-3|TRBV24-1|-|many|15
CATSDFGAFTDTQYF
TGTGCCACCAGTGATTTCGGGGCTTTCACAGATACGCAGTATTTT
>TRBJ2-1|TRBV5-1|-|few|13
CASSPKGHNEQFF
TGCGCCAGCAGCCCAAAGGGGCACAATGAGCAGTTCTTC
>TRBJ2-2|TRBV25-1|-|many|15
CASIPPNGGTGELFF
TGTGCCAGCATTCCCCCCAACGGCGGTACCGGGGAGCTGTTTTTT
>TRBJ2-7|TRBV7-9|TRBD2|-|15
CASSPSGGGLYEQYF
TGTGCCAGCAGCCCTAGCGGCGGAGGCCTTTACGAGCAGTACTTC
>TRBJ2-1|TRBV5-1|TRBD2|many|15
CASSWTSGGPNEQFF
TGCGCCAGCAGCTGGACTAGCGGGGGGCCCAATGAGCAGTTCTTC
>TRBJ2-1|TRBV12-5|-|many|12
CASGSRSGEQFF
TGTGCTAGTGGTTCGCGATCTGGGGAGCAGTTCTTC
>TRBJ2-7|TRBV12-3/TRBV12-4|TRBD1|many|15
CASSFTDRGTGEQYF
TGTGCCAGCAGTTTCACGGACAGGGGGACCGGCGAGCAGTACTTC
>TRBJ2-5|TRBV28|TRBD1|many|13
CAGKDRLQETQYF
TGTGCCGGCAAGGACAGGCTCCAAGAGACCCAGTACTTC
>TRBJ1-3|TRBV6-1|-|few|14
CASSGLISGNTIYF
TGTGCCAGCAGTGGACTGATCTCTGGAAACACCATATATTTT